These 8 T cell receptor beta chains were sequenced from one sample in a study of cytomegalovirus exposure and HLA in healthy donors. This PCR relied on a set of 60 Vbeta primers and 13 Jbeta primers. Repertoires were generated with immunoSEQ multiplex PCR, while TCRdb's copy carries only in-frame clones and drops some. The table lists 100,000 to 120,000 clones, over 60% of them singletons. The specimen sequenced was PBMCs. These receptors all come from a woman in her sixties or seventies in good health and CMV-seropositive.

In its sample, this clone was seen once. The V call is TRBV25-1, the J call TRBJ1-2; tentatively, D is TRBD1 (6 bases). The CDR3 consists of 14 residues. Trimming cost V 4 bases and J 5 bases, with 14 bases left between them. Germline V lookup: CDR1 MGHDK, CDR2 SYGVNS. CDR3: CASSGGGQLYGYTF. The CDR3 bases are TGTGCCAGCAGTGGGGGGGGACAACTTTATGGCTACACCTTC.

This sequence joins TRBV18 and TRBJ2-5, with 7 nucleotides matching TRBD1. The CDR3 has 15 residues. The germline CDR1 and CDR2 sequences are KGHSH and LQKENI. V trimming: 3 bases; J trimming: 4 bases; junction bases outside the gene matches: 8. The CDR3 sequence: CASSPQLGGGETQYF. The CDR3 DNA reads TGTGCCAGCTCACCCCAATTAGGGGGCGGAGAGACCCAGTACTTC.

To note about this clone: One end of the junction varies from germline; a read error may be responsible. This chain uses TRBV9 with TRBJ2-1; D remains unclear. Germline CDR1 reads SGDLS; CDR2 reads YYNGEE. The CDR3 sequence is 12 residues long. In DNA form, the CDR3 reads TGTGCCAGCAGCGTAGCCTACGATGAGCAGTTCTTC. Its translation: CASSVAYDEQFF.

This clone appeared a single time. This rearrangement joins TRBV28 to TRBJ1-2, with TRBD1 matching 7 bases. This CDR3 spans 15 amino acids. Unmatched junction bases numbered 14, after V lost 5 bases and J lost 8 bases. CDR1 is MDHEN, CDR2 SYDVKM, per germline. This chain's CDR3 is CASSIPQGPIEGYTF. In DNA form, the CDR3 reads TGTGCCAGCAGTATACCACAGGGGCCCATCGAAGGCTACACCTTC.

V is TRBV27 and J is TRBJ1-2; TRBD1 matches 11 bases. This CDR3 comprises 16 residues. Germline loops: CDR1 MNHEY, CDR2 SMNVEV (reference sequence). Trimming at V came to 4 bases and at J to 0 bases, leaving 4 bases not matched to a gene. The CDR3 region has the DNA TGTGCCAGCAGTTATAAGGGACAGGGGGCTAACTATGGCTACACCTTC. Translation: CASSYKGQGANYGYTF.

This chain links TRBV7-3 with TRBJ2-3; no reliable D call. Looked up from germline, CDR1 is SGHTA and CDR2 is FQGTGA. Between the trimmed V and J ends, which lost 1 base and 5 bases, there was a span of 10 bases. This CDR3 is built from 14 residues. The CDR3 nucleotides are TGTGCCAGCAGCTTAAGTGACTCTGGAGATACGCAGTATTTT. Translation: CASSLSDSGDTQYF. Based on the CDR3 plus reference TRBV7-3 and TRBJ2-3, the full variable domain is GAGVSQTPSNKVTEKGKYVELRCDPISGHTALYWYRQSLGQGPEFLIYFQGTGAADDSGLPNDRFFAVRPEGSVSTLKIQRTERGDSAVYLCASSLSDSGDTQYFGPGTRLTVL.

The rearrangement uses TRBV27 and TRBJ2-5; 12 nucleotides line up with TRBD1. The CDR3 is made up of 13 amino acids. CDR1 and CDR2 (germline): MNHEY, SMNVEV (reference sequence). The J segment lost 5 bases and the V segment lost 6 bases, leaving 1 base of the junction unmatched. CDR3 sequence reads: CASRGQGAETQYF. Written as DNA, the CDR3 is TGTGCCAGCAGGGGACAGGGGGCTGAGACCCAGTACTTC.

The rearrangement uses TRBV11-2 and TRBJ2-5; D gene unclear. The assigned J gene may be wrong: the sequence end matches TRBJ2-7 better. The CDR3 runs to 13 residues. Germline CDR1 SGHAT, CDR2 FQNNGV. In DNA, the CDR3 is TGTGCCAGCAGCTCCCCCCTCTCCTACGAGCAGTACTTC. Amino acids: CASSSPLSYEQYF.